This T cell receptor beta chain was recovered during a study of OX40 agonist ivuxolimab in advanced cancers. The repertoire was sequenced with immunoSEQ multiplex PCR; TCRdb's copy has only in-frame clones and lacks some. The sample records over 150,000 clones, approximately 94% being singletons. The CDR3 consists of 13 residues. CDR1 and CDR2 (germline): SGHRS, YFSETQ. Trimming took off 0 bases at V and 8 bases at J, with 11 bases between the two ends. Sample: CD4+ or CD8+ T cells sorted from blood, taken in a trial of the OX40 agonist ivuxolimab. This chain connects TRBV5-1 to TRBJ1-1; no definite D call. This TCR came from an adult with an advanced solid tumor such as melanoma, head and neck, liver or kidney cancer. CDR3 in amino acids: CASSLATLPEAFF. The CDR3 bases are TGCGCCAGCAGCTTGGCAACCCTACCCGAAGCTTTCTTT.